Listed below are T cell receptor beta chains from one sample, sequenced in a study of control samples from healthy donors and cancer patients. Repertoires were generated with immunoSEQ multiplex PCR, while TCRdb's copy carries only in-frame clones and drops some. The table lists some 130,000 clones, around 93% of them singletons, with about 1.7% in the top ten. The sequencing sample was made of PBMCs. The source of these receptors is a middle-aged man with head and neck cancer. CDR3s include the opening cysteine and the closing phenylalanine or tryptophan. The order of the fields is CDR3 protein, CDR3 DNA, clone size, J gene, V gene, D gene. A D gene is named only where the DNA matches it firmly. Rows give clone size only sometimes, using once, few, many, or a class for an expanded clone.

CASSLGRPTDTQYF	TGCGCCAGCAGCCTAGGACGGCCCACAGATACGCAGTATTTT	NA	TRBJ2-3	TRBV5-1	NA
CASSLNPRGLWNTEAFF	TGTGCCAGCAGCCTTAACCCGAGGGGACTGTGGAACACTGAAGCTTTCTTT	NA	TRBJ1-1	TRBV4-2	NA
CASSRSGNTIYF	TGTGCCAGCAGCCGCTCTGGAAACACCATATATTTT	NA	TRBJ1-3	TRBV7-2	NA
CASSPEGGPIGTLFF	TGTGCCAGCTCACCAGAAGGGGGCCCGATCGGTACACTGTTTTTT	NA	TRBJ1-4	TRBV18	TRBD1
CASSVGVDGTGHYEQYF	TGTGCCAGCAGCGTAGGGGTCGACGGAACAGGGCACTACGAGCAGTACTTC	NA	TRBJ2-7	TRBV9	NA
CASSYSTRSSGNTIYF	TGTGCCAGCAGTTACTCAACCCGCAGCTCTGGAAACACCATATATTTT	few	TRBJ1-3	TRBV6-5	NA
CASSAFGTGGNTEAFF	TGTGCCAGCAGCGCGTTCGGAACAGGGGGGAACACTGAAGCTTTCTTT	NA	TRBJ1-1	TRBV7-9	TRBD1
CASSFAPGLAGYEQYF	TGTGCCAGCAGCTTTGCCCCGGGACTAGCGGGCTACGAGCAGTACTTC	NA	TRBJ2-7	TRBV5-6	TRBD2
CASSYFQGPNTEAFF	TGTGCCAGCAGCTACTTTCAGGGGCCGAACACTGAAGCTTTCTTT	NA	TRBJ1-1	TRBV7-9	NA
CASSLSGGAGELFF	TGCGCCAGCAGCTTGAGCGGGGGGGCCGGGGAGCTGTTTTTT	NA	TRBJ2-2	TRBV5-1	TRBD2
CASGPGIPPNIQYF	TGTGCTAGTGGACCCGGGATTCCCCCGAACATTCAGTACTTC	NA	TRBJ2-4	TRBV12-5	NA
CASSSWGLAGGRETQYF	TGTGCCAGCAGCTCATGGGGCCTAGCGGGGGGCCGGGAGACCCAGTACTTC	once	TRBJ2-5	TRBV5-6	TRBD2
CASSFRGANEKLFF	TGTGCCAGCAGCTTCAGGGGAGCTAATGAAAAACTGTTTTTT	NA	TRBJ1-4	TRBV7-9	NA
CTSSFVQNTEAFF	TGTACCAGCAGCTTTGTACAGAACACTGAAGCTTTCTTT	NA	TRBJ1-1	TRBV7-4	NA
CATRDSLNTEAFF	TGTGCCACACGGGACAGCCTTAACACTGAAGCTTTCTTT	NA	TRBJ1-1	TRBV12-3/TRBV12-4	TRBD1
CASKNSGGPQETQYF	TGCGCCAGCAAAAATAGCGGGGGCCCCCAAGAGACCCAGTACTTC	NA	TRBJ2-5	TRBV5-1	TRBD2
CASSPVGGRGANVLTF	TGTGCCAGCAGCCCCGTGGGGGGCCGTGGGGCCAACGTCCTGACTTTC	NA	TRBJ2-6	TRBV11-2	NA
CASSPGGGRVTYEQYF	TGTGCCAGCAGTCCGGGAGGGGGGAGAGTAACCTACGAGCAGTACTTC	NA	TRBJ2-7	TRBV27	TRBD2
CASSLGGGFNQPQHF	TGTGCCAGCAGCTTGGGGGGGGGATTTAATCAGCCCCAGCATTTT	NA	TRBJ1-5	TRBV5-4	NA
CASSSWTGGGYEQYF	TGTGCCAGCAGCTCCTGGACAGGGGGAGGCTACGAGCAGTACTTC	NA	TRBJ2-7	TRBV7-9	TRBD1
CTWKRVAGYTF	TGTACCTGGAAGAGAGTAGCGGGCTACACCTTC	NA	TRBJ1-2	TRBV30	NA
CASKRSSNQPQHF	TGTGCCAGTAAAAGAAGTAGCAATCAGCCCCAGCATTTT	once	TRBJ1-5	TRBV19	NA
CASTKGLFTDTQYF	TGTGCCAGCACCAAGGGACTATTCACAGATACGCAGTATTTT	NA	TRBJ2-3	TRBV9	TRBD2
CASTRGELAKNIQYF	TGTGCCAGTACGCGGGGGGAACTAGCCAAAAACATTCAGTACTTC	NA	TRBJ2-4	TRBV7-2	TRBD2
CASSPSLTRETQYF	TGTGCCAGCAGTCCCTCGTTAACTCGAGAGACCCAGTACTTC	NA	TRBJ2-5	TRBV6-5	NA
CASSHLTRGPPYEQYF	TGTGCCAGCAGCCACCTAACTCGCGGGCCACCCTACGAGCAGTACTTC	NA	TRBJ2-7	TRBV14	NA
CASSTLPRRRGETQYF	TGTGCCAGCAGTACTCTCCCGCGACGCAGGGGTGAGACCCAGTACTTC	NA	TRBJ2-5	TRBV5-4	NA
CASSVGVGSGANVLTF	TGTGCCAGCAGCGTAGGTGTGGGATCTGGGGCCAACGTCCTGACTTTC	NA	TRBJ2-6	TRBV9	NA
CASSQGQSYEQYF	TGTGCCAGCAGTCAAGGACAGTCCTACGAGCAGTACTTC	NA	TRBJ2-7	TRBV7-3	NA
CASSRLGATGELFF	TGTGCCAGCAGTCGACTAGGGGCCACCGGGGAGCTGTTTTTT	NA	TRBJ2-2	TRBV6-5	NA
CSVSKDRDTTNEKLFF	TGCAGTGTTAGTAAGGACAGGGACACAACTAATGAAAAACTGTTTTTT	NA	TRBJ1-4	TRBV20-1	TRBD1
CSVAEDRELGQPQHF	TGCAGCGTTGCAGAAGACAGGGAGTTAGGTCAGCCCCAGCATTTT	NA	TRBJ1-5	TRBV29-1	TRBD1
CAWSVGSTGSEAFF	TGTGCCTGGAGTGTAGGGAGCACAGGGTCTGAAGCTTTCTTT	NA	TRBJ1-1	TRBV30	NA
CASSNGYGYTF	TGTGCCAGCTCGAATGGTTATGGCTACACCTTC	NA	TRBJ1-2	TRBV19	NA
CASTQDREKAFF	TGTGCCAGCACTCAGGACAGGGAGAAAGCTTTCTTT	NA	TRBJ1-1	TRBV12-3/TRBV12-4	TRBD1
CASSFSENTEAFF	TGTGCCAGCTCGTTCAGCGAGAACACTGAAGCTTTCTTT	NA	TRBJ1-1	TRBV18	NA
CAWSVDRPFRGTEAFF	TGTGCCTGGAGTGTCGACCGGCCCTTTCGGGGCACTGAAGCTTTCTTT	NA	TRBJ1-1	TRBV30	NA
CASRGGEVSGYTF	TGTGCCAGTAGGGGAGGGGAAGTTTCGGGCTACACCTTC	NA	TRBJ1-2	TRBV19	NA
CASSYSIVSPDTQYF	TGTGCCAGCAGTTACTCGATAGTATCTCCAGATACGCAGTATTTT	once	TRBJ2-3	TRBV6-2/TRBV6-3	NA
CASSATGMLTEAFF	TGTGCCAGCAGCGCTACAGGGATGCTTACTGAAGCTTTCTTT	NA	TRBJ1-1	TRBV9	NA
CASSPPEGPTSNYGYTF	TGTGCCAGCTCACCACCTGAGGGCCCGACTTCTAACTATGGCTACACCTTC	NA	TRBJ1-2	TRBV18	NA
CSVQGYTEAFF	TGCAGCGTCCAGGGTTACACTGAAGCTTTCTTT	NA	TRBJ1-1	TRBV29-1	NA
CASSELAGGPNEQFF	TGTGCCAGCAGCGAACTAGCGGGGGGGCCCAATGAGCAGTTCTTC	NA	TRBJ2-1	TRBV6-4	TRBD2
CASSPWGPGTDTQYF	TGTGCCAGCAGCCCGTGGGGCCCTGGCACAGATACGCAGTATTTT	NA	TRBJ2-3	TRBV7-2	NA
CASSFGTGRRNQPQHF	TGTGCCAGCAGCTTTGGGACAGGGAGAAGGAATCAGCCCCAGCATTTT	NA	TRBJ1-5	TRBV11-3	TRBD1
CASSYMEFGEQYF	TGTGCCAGCAGTTACATGGAGTTTGGTGAGCAGTACTTC	NA	TRBJ2-7	TRBV6-6	NA
CASSLGAPHQLFF	TGTGCCAGCAGCTTGGGGGCCCCCCACCAACTGTTTTTT	NA	TRBJ1-4	TRBV5-6	NA
CASSLVSRRSGNTIYF	TGTGCCAGCAGCTTGGTTAGCAGACGCTCTGGAAACACCATATATTTT	NA	TRBJ1-3	TRBV5-6	NA